The 9 T cell receptor beta chains listed next were all sequenced from one sample in a study of OX40 agonist ivuxolimab in advanced cancers. Receptor amplification or capture employed the immunoSEQ multiplex PCR assay. Imported from immuneACCESS, the table was reduced by TCRdb to in-frame sequences with V and J called. These copies leave out some clones; in studies compared against another copy, an unresolved V gene accounts for under half, and the cause of the remainder is not known. The sample records approximately 90,000 clones, roughly nine tenths of which are singletons. 0.33% of the sample is taken by the ten largest. The material was CD4+ or CD8+ T cells sorted from blood, obtained in a trial of the OX40 agonist ivuxolimab. These receptors all stem from an adult with an advanced solid tumor such as melanoma, head and neck, liver or kidney cancer.

V and J are TRBV19 and TRBJ2-7, with 13 bases that match TRBD2. This CDR3 is built from 16 residues. CDR1 is LNHDA, CDR2 SQIVND, per germline (reference sequence). V lost 6 bases to trimming and J lost 5 bases; unmatched junction nucleotides: 10. CDR3 nucleotides: TGTGCCAGTAGCCCGGGACTAGCGGGAACCCTTCACGAGCAGTACTTC. Its protein product is CASSPGLAGTLHEQYF.

This rearrangement joins TRBV6-9 to TRBJ2-3; D ambiguous. The CDR3 length is 9 residues. The germline V gene has CDR1 MNHGY and CDR2 SVAAGI. The V gene lost 8 bases and the J gene lost 4 bases, with 1 base spanning the gap. DNA of the CDR3: TGTGCCAGCGCAGATACGCAGTATTTT. It encodes CASADTQYF.

Here the CDR3 DNA reads TGTGCCAGCAGCCACTGGCCAGATACGCAGTATTTT. Translation gives CASSHWPDTQYF. V usage is TRBV11-2 and J usage is TRBJ2-3; D gene uncertain. The CDR3 runs to 12 residues. Trimming pared 5 bases from V and 4 bases from J, leaving 7 bases between. CDR1 is SGHAT and CDR2 is FQNNGV in the germline V gene.

The chain joins TRBV11-2 to TRBJ1-4; D is unclear. The CDR3 covers 13 residues. Trimming shortened V by 2 bases and J by 4 bases, and 5 bases separated the two germline ends. The germline gives CDR1 SGHAT, CDR2 FQNNGV. In DNA, the CDR3 is TGTGCCAGCAGCTTAACAGTTAATGAAAAACTGTTTTTT. This codes for CASSLTVNEKLFF.

On this clone itself: The same CDR3 arises from other DNA sequences in this sample as well. This sequence joins TRBV28 and TRBJ2-3; D uncertain. The CDR3 runs 13 residues. V gave up 4 bases and J gave up 0 bases, with 5 bases separating them. Germline assignment: CDR1 MDHEN and CDR2 SYDVKM. CDR3 coding DNA: TGTGCCAGCAGTTCGCCAAGCACAGATACGCAGTATTTT. It codes for CASSSPSTDTQYF.

This clone was seen a single time. The chain carries TRBV28 and TRBJ1-3, with TRBD1 matching 9 bases. V was clipped by 6 bases and J by 8 bases; unmatched bases: 5. Per the germline V gene, CDR1 is MDHEN and CDR2 is SYDVKM. This CDR3 has 13 residues. The CDR3 protein is CASRGTGRDTIYF. The CDR3 DNA reads as TGTGCCAGCAGGGGGACAGGGAGAGACACCATATATTTT.

This chain links TRBV11-2 with TRBJ1-1, with TRBD1 as a possible D gene (5 bases). V was pared by 3 bases and J by 3 bases, with 8 bases between. Germline assignment: CDR1 SGHAT and CDR2 FQNNGV. The CDR3 extends over 13 amino acids. CDR3 residues: CASSLGQDTEAFF. The CDR3 DNA follows: TGTGCCAGCAGCTTGGGGCAGGACACTGAAGCTTTCTTT.

This chain joins TRBV28 and TRBJ1-2; no clear D gene. Trimming removed 7 bases at V and 9 bases at J, with 18 bases between. This CDR3 has 13 amino acids. CDR1 MDHEN and CDR2 SYDVKM come from the germline V gene. CDR3 DNA sequence: TGTGCCAGCAAGGAAGAGTCACTCTCGAGCTACACCTTC. Protein product: CASKEESLSSYTF.

This rearrangement joins TRBV6-5 to TRBJ1-1; possibly TRBD1 for D (5 bases). V was shortened by 6 bases and J by 0 bases, with 8 bases between the two germline ends. CDR1 MNHEY and CDR2 SVGAGI come from the germline V gene. The CDR3 runs to 13 residues. The CDR3, as DNA: TGTGCCAGCAGCGGGACGGTGAACACTGAAGCTTTCTTT. It codes for CASSGTVNTEAFF.